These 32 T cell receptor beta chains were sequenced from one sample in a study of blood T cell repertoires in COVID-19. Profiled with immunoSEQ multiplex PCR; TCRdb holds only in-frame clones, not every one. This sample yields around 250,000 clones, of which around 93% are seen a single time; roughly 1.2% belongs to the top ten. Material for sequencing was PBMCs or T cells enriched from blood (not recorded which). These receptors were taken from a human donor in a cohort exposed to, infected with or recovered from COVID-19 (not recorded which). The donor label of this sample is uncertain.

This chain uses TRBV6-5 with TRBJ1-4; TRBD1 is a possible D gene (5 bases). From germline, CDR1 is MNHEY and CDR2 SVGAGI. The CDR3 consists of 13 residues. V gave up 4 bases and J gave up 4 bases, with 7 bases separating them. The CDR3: CASSLTDNEKLFF. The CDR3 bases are TGTGCCAGCAGTTTGACAGATAATGAAAAACTGTTTTTT.

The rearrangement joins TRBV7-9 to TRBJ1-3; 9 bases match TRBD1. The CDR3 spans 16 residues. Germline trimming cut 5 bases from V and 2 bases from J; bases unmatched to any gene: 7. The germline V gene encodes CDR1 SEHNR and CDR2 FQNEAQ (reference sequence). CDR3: CASSHSRTGAGNTIYF. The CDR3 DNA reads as TGTGCCAGCAGCCACAGCCGGACAGGGGCTGGAAACACCATATATTTT. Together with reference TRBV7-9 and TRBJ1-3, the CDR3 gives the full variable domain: DTGVSQNPRHKITKRGQNVTFRCDPISEHNRLYWYRQTLGQGPEFLTYFQNEAQLEKSRLLSDRFSAERPKGSFSTLEIQRTEQGDSAMYLCASSHSRTGAGNTIYFGEGSWLTVV.

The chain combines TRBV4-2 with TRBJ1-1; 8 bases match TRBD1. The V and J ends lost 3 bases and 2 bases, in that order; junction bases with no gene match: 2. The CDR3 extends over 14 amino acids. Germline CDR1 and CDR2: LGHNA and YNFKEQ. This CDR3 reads CASSQGQANTEAFF. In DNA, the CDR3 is TGTGCCAGCAGCCAGGGACAGGCCAACACTGAAGCTTTCTTT.

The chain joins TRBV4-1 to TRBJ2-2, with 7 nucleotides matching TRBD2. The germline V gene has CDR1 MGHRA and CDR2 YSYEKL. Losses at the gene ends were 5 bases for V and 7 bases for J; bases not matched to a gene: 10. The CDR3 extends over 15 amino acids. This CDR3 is CASSSRRGLGGELFF. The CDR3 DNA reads TGCGCCAGCAGCTCCAGGCGGGGGTTAGGCGGGGAGCTGTTTTTT.

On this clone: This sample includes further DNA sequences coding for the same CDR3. CDR3 DNA: TGTGCCAGCAGCCCGGGACAGGGGGCCTACGAGCAGTACTTC. Protein product: CASSPGQGAYEQYF. This chain connects TRBV5-4 to TRBJ2-7; 11 positions agree with TRBD1. J was trimmed by 2 bases and V by 4 bases; bases with no gene match: 2. CDR1 is SGHNT and CDR2 is YYREEE in the germline V gene (reference sequence). CDR3 size: 14 residues.

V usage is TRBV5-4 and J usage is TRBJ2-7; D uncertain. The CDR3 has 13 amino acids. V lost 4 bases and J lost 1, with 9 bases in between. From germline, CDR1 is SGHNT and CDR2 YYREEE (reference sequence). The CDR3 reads CASSLDRSYEQYF. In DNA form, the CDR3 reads TGTGCCAGCAGCCTGGACCGGTCCTACGAGCAGTACTTC.

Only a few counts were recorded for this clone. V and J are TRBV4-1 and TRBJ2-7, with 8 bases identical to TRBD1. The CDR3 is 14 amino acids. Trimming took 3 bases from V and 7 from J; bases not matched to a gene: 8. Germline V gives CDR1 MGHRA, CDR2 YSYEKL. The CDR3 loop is CASSQTGVGLEQYF. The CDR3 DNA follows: TGCGCCAGCAGCCAGACAGGGGTGGGGTTAGAGCAGTACTTC.

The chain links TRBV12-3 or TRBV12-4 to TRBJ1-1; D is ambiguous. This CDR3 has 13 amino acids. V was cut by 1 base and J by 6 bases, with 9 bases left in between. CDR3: CASSLVGEAEAFF. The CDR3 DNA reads TGTGCCAGCAGTTTAGTCGGAGAAGCTGAAGCTTTCTTT.

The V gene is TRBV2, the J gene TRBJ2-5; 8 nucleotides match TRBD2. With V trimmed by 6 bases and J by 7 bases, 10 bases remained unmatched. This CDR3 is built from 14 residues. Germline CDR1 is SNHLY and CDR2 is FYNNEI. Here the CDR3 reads CASSPLTGGGTQYF. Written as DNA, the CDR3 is TGTGCCAGCAGCCCCCTAACCGGGGGGGGGACCCAGTACTTC.

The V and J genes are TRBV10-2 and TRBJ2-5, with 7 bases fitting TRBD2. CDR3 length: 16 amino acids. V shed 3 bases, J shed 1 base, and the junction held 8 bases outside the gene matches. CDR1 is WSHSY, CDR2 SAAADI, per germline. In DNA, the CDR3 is TGCGCCAGCAGTGATGGGGTAGCGGGCGGCCAAGAGACCCAGTACTTC. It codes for CASSDGVAGGQETQYF.

CDR3 loop: CASGDSSYNSPLHF. As DNA, the CDR3 is TGTGCCAGCGGGGACAGCTCCTATAATTCACCCCTCCACTTT. This sequence joins TRBV2 and TRBJ1-6, with TRBD1 matching over 7 bases. V shed 8 bases and J 0 bases; nucleotides not matched to a gene: 1. The CDR3 totals 14 residues. Germline V gene sequence: CDR1 SNHLY, CDR2 FYNNEI. The variable domain in full, with the rest retrieved from reference TRBV2 and TRBJ1-6, is EPEVTQTPSHQVTQMGQEVILRCVPISNHLYFYWYRQILGQKVEFLVSFYNNEISEKSEIFDDQFSVERPDGSNFTLKIRSTKLEDSAMYFCASGDSSYNSPLHFGNGTRLTVT.

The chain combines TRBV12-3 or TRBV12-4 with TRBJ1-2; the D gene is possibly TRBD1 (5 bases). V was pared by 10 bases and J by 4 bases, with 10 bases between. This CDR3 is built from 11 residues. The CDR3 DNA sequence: TGTGCCACTCGGGACTTCTATGGCTACACCTTC. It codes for CATRDFYGYTF.

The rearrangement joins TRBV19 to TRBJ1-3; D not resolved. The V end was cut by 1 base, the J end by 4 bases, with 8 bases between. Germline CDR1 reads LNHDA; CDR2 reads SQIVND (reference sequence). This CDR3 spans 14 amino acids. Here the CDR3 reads CASSIGGRGNTIYF. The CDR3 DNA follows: TGTGCCAGTAGTATAGGTGGTCGGGGAAACACCATATATTTT.

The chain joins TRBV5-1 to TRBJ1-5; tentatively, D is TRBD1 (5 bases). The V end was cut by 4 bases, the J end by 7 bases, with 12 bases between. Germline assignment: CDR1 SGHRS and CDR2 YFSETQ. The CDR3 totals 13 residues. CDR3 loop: CASSAGGGQPQHF. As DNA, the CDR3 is TGCGCCAGCAGCGCCGGGGGAGGCCAGCCCCAGCATTTT.

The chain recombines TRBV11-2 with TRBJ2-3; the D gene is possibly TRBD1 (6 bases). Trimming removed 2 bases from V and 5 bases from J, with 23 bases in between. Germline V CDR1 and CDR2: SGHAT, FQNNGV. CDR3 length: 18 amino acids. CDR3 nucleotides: TGTGCCAGCAGCTTATTATCCCATCAGGGGCTAGTCGTAGATACGCAGTATTTT. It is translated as CASSLLSHQGLVVDTQYF.

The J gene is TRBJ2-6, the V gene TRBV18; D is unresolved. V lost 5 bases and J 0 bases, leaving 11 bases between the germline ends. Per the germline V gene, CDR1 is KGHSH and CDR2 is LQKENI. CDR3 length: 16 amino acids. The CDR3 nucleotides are TGTGCCAGCTCAGCCGGGTCTCGCTCTGGGGCCAACGTCCTGACTTTC. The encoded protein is CASSAGSRSGANVLTF.

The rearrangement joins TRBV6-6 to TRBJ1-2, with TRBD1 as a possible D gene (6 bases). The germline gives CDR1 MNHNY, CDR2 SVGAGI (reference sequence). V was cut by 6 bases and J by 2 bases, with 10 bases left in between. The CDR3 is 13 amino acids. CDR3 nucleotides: TGTGCCAGCAGGAGCGGACAGAACTATGGCTACACCTTC. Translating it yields CASRSGQNYGYTF.

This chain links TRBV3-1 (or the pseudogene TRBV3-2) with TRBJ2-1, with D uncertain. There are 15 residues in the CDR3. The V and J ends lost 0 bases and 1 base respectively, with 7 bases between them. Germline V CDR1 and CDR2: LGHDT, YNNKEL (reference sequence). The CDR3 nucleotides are TGTGCCAGCAGCCAAGAACACAGATCCTACAATGAGCAGTTCTTC. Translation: CASSQEHRSYNEQFF.

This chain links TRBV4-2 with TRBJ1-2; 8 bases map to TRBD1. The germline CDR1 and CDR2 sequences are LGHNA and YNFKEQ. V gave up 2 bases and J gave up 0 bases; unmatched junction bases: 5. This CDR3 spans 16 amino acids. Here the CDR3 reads CASSQMTGEANYGYTF. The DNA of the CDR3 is TGTGCCAGCAGCCAAATGACAGGGGAAGCTAACTATGGCTACACCTTC.

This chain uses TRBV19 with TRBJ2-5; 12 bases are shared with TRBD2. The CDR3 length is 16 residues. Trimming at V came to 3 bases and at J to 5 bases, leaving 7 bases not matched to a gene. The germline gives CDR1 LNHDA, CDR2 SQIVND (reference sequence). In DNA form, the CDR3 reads TGTGCCAGTAGTATTAAGGCTAGCGGGGGGGCGGAGACCCAGTACTTC. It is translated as CASSIKASGGAETQYF.

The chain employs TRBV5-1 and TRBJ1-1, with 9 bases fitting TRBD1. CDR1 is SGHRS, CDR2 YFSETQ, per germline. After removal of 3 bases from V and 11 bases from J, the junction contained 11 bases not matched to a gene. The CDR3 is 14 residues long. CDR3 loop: CASSYTGTGSTAFF. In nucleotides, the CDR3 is TGCGCCAGCAGCTACACCGGGACAGGGAGCACGGCTTTCTTT.

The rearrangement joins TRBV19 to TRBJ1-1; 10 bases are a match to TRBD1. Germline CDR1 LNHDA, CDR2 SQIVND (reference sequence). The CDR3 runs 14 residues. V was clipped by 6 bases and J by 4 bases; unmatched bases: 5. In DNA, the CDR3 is TGTGCCAGTAGCCCCGGGACAGGGGTCACTGAAGCTTTCTTT. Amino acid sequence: CASSPGTGVTEAFF.

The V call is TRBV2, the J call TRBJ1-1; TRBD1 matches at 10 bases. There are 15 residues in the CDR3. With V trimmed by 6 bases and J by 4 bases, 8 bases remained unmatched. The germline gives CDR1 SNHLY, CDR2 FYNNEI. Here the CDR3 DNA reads TGTGCCAGCAGAGAGGACAGGGGGTATGGCACTGAAGCTTTCTTT. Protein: CASREDRGYGTEAFF.

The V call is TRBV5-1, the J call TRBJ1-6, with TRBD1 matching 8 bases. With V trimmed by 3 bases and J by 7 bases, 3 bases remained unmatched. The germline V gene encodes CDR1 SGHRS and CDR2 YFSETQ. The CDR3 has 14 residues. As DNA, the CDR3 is TGCGCCAGCAGCTCTGGGACAGGCAATTCACCCCTCCACTTT. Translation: CASSSGTGNSPLHF.

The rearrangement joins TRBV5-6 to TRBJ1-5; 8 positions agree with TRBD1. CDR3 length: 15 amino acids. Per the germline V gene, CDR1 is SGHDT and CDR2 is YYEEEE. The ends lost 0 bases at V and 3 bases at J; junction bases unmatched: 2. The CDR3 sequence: CASSLGQGNNQPQHF. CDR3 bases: TGTGCCAGCAGCTTGGGACAGGGGAACAATCAGCCCCAGCATTTT. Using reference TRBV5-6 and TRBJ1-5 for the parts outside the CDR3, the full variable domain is DAGVTQSPTHLIKTRGQQVTLRCSPKSGHDTVSWYQQALGQGPQFIFQYYEEEERQRGNFPDRFSGHQFPNYSSELNVNALLLGDSALYLCASSLGQGNNQPQHFGDGTRLSIL.

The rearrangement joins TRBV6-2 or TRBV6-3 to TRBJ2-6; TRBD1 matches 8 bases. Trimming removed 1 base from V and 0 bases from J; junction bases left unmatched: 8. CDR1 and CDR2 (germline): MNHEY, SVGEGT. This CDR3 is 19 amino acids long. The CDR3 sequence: CASSYLPGTGDSGANVLTF. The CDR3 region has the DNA TGTGCCAGCAGTTACTTGCCCGGGACAGGAGACTCTGGGGCCAACGTCCTGACTTTC.

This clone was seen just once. The CDR3 loop reads CASKTGPNTEAFF. For the CDR3, the DNA is TGTGCCAGCAAGACAGGGCCGAACACTGAAGCTTTCTTT. The chain recombines TRBV13 with TRBJ1-1; 7 positions match TRBD1. Trimming at V came to 7 bases and at J to 1 base, leaving 3 bases not matched to a gene. The CDR3 totals 13 residues. Germline V gene lookup returns CDR1 PRHDT and CDR2 FYEKMQ (reference sequence).

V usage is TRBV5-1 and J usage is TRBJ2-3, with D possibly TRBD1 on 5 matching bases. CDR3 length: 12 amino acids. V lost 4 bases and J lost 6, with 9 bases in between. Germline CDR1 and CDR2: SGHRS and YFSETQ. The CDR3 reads CASSIGADTQYF. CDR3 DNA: TGCGCCAGCAGCATAGGGGCCGATACGCAGTATTTT.

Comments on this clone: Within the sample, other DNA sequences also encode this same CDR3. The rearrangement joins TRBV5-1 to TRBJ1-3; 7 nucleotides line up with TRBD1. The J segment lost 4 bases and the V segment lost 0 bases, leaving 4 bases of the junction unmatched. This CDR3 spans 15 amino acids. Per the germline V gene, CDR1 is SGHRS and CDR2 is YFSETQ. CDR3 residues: CASSLEGARGNTIYF. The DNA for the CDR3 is TGCGCCAGCAGCTTGGAGGGGGCTAGGGGAAACACCATATATTTT.

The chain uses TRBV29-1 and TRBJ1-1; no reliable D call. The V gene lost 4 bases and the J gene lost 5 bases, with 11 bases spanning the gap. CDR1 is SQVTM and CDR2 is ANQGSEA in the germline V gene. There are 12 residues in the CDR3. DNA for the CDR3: TGCAGCGTTGGGACGGGGTGGACTGAAGCTTTCTTT. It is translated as CSVGTGWTEAFF.

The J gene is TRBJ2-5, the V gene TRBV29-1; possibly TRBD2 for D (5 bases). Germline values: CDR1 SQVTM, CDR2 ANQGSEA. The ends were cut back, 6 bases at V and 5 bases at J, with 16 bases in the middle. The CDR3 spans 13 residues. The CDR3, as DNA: TGCAGCGTACTAATAGAGGGCGCCGAGACCCAGTACTTC. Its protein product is CSVLIEGAETQYF. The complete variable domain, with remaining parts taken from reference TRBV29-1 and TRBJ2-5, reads SAVISQKPSRDICQRGTSLTIQCQVDSQVTMMFWYRQQPGQSLTLIATANQGSEATYESGFVIDKFPISRPNLTFSTLTVSNMSPEDSSIYLCSVLIEGAETQYFGPGTRLLVL.

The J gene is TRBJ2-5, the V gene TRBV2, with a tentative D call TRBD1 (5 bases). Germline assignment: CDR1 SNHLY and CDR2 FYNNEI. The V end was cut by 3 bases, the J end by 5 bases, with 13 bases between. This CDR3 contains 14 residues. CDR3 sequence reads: CASSEGQLAETQYF. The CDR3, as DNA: TGTGCCAGCAGTGAGGGGCAACTCGCGGAGACCCAGTACTTC.